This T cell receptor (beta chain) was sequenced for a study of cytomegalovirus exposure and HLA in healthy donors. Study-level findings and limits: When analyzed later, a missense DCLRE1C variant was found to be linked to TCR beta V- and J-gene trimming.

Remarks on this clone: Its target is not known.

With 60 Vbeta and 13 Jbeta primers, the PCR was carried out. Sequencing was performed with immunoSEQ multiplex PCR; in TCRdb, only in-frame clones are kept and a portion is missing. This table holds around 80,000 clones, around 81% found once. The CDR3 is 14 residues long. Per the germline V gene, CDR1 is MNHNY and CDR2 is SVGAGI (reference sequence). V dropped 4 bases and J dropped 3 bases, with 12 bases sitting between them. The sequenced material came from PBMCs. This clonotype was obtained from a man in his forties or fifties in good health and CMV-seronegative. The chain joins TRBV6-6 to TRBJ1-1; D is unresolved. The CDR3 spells CASSFNLGDTEAFF. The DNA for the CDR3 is TGTGCCAGCAGTTTTAACCTCGGGGACACTGAAGCTTTCTTT.